This entry lists 18 T cell receptor beta chains sequenced from one sample in a study of EBV T-cell therapy then PD-1 blockade in nasopharyngeal carcinoma. Their antigens are not known. Assay: immunoSEQ multiplex PCR; the TCRdb copy retains only in-frame clones and omits some. The sample shows some 20,000 clones, over 70% of them seen only once. Noted treatment: AdE1-LMPpoly-expanded autologous EBV-specific T-cell therapy followed by anti-PD-1 nivolumab. The source material was CD8+ T cells from blood, sampled around day 58 from a patient whose treatment included autologous EBV-specific T cells and nivolumab. These receptors all come from a man between 40 and 49 years old with nasopharyngeal carcinoma.

The V gene is TRBV4-2, the J gene TRBJ2-2, with 12 nucleotides matching TRBD2. Unmatched junction bases numbered 2, after V lost 0 bases and J lost 6 bases. Germline V gene lookup returns CDR1 LGHNA and CDR2 YNFKEQ. The CDR3 runs to 16 residues. Written as DNA, the CDR3 is TGTGCCAGCAGCCAAGATCCTAGCGGGGGGGCCGGGGAGCTGTTTTTT. It specifies CASSQDPSGGAGELFF.

This clone appeared a few times. The gene calls are TRBV5-4 and TRBJ2-7; 8 nucleotides match TRBD2. V lost 4 bases and J lost 4; bases outside the gene matches: 19. Per the germline V gene, CDR1 is SGHNT and CDR2 is YYREEE (reference sequence). This CDR3 is 18 amino acids long. CDR3 loop: CASSVFPVKPERGYEQYF. Written as DNA, the CDR3 is TGTGCCAGCAGCGTCTTCCCAGTCAAACCCGAGCGGGGGTACGAGCAGTACTTC.

In this sample, this clone turned up a few times. CDR3 sequence: CASSRTGTGGNQPQHF. The CDR3 DNA reads TGTGCCAGCAGTCGCACCGGGACAGGGGGCAATCAGCCCCAGCATTTT. This sequence joins TRBV27 and TRBJ1-5; 10 bases align to TRBD1. V trimming: 5 bases; J trimming: 2 bases; junction bases outside the gene matches: 6. The germline gives CDR1 MNHEY, CDR2 SMNVEV (reference sequence). The CDR3 contains 16 residues.

The V gene is TRBV4-3, the J gene TRBJ2-7; D is ambiguous. CDR1 and CDR2 from the germline V gene are LGHNA and YSLEER. V was pared by 0 bases and J by 0 bases, with 12 bases between. The length of the CDR3 is 16 residues. The CDR3 DNA follows: TGCGCCAGCAGCCAAGATCACAGCTGGGTCTCCTACGAGCAGTACTTC. This codes for CASSQDHSWVSYEQYF.

Here the CDR3 reads CATSDWKSEAFF. DNA for the CDR3: TGTGCCACCAGTGATTGGAAGAGTGAAGCTTTCTTT. The chain uses TRBV24-1 and TRBJ1-1; D remains ambiguous. The CDR3 totals 12 residues. Trimming removed 2 bases at V and 7 bases at J, with 7 bases between. CDR1 is KGHDR and CDR2 is SFDVKD in the germline V gene.

This rearrangement joins TRBV10-3 to TRBJ1-1; D remains unclear. Germline V gene lookup returns CDR1 ENHRY and CDR2 SYGVKD. The CDR3 runs 13 residues. Deletions cut 2 bases from V and 0 bases from J, with 4 bases between. The CDR3 nucleotides are TGTGCCATCAGTGAGGGACTGAACACTGAAGCTTTCTTT. Amino acids: CAISEGLNTEAFF.

The chain couples TRBV27 to TRBJ2-3, with D maybe TRBD2 (6 bases). The ends were cut back, 4 bases at V and 1 base at J, with 21 bases in the middle. Looked up from germline, CDR1 is MNHEY and CDR2 is SMNVEV (reference sequence). The CDR3 is 18 residues long. The CDR3 DNA follows: TGTGCCAGCAGTTCCCCCACGGGACTTCGAACGGGCACAGATACGCAGTATTTT. Translation gives CASSSPTGLRTGTDTQYF.

DNA for the CDR3: TGCGCCAGCAGCCCTACGGGACAGGGACCCTATGGCTACACCTTC. Translating it yields CASSPTGQGPYGYTF. The gene calls are TRBV4-1 and TRBJ1-2; TRBD1 matches at 9 bases. The germline V gene has CDR1 MGHRA and CDR2 YSYEKL. This CDR3 spans 15 amino acids. V lost 4 bases and J lost 4; bases outside the gene matches: 7.

This chain connects TRBV4-3 to TRBJ1-4; possible D gene TRBD1, 6 bases. This CDR3 is 16 amino acids long. Trimming took off 5 bases at V and 3 bases at J, with 16 bases between the two ends. CDR1 and CDR2 from the germline V gene are LGHNA and YSLEER. CDR3 sequence (DNA): TGCGCCAGCAGCTCCGGGGGGCTAGGTGCTAATGAAAAACTGTTTTTT. This sequence encodes CASSSGGLGANEKLFF.

This clone was detected only once. The chain uses TRBV30 and TRBJ1-1, with a possible D match to TRBD1 (5 bases). Germline V gene data show CDR1 as GTSNPN and CDR2 as SVGIG (reference sequence). Trimming stripped 4 bases from V and 7 bases from J, with 16 bases between. The CDR3 totals 13 residues. The CDR3 reads CAWIWGRLVEAFF. CDR3 DNA: TGTGCCTGGATTTGGGGCAGGCTGGTTGAAGCTTTCTTT.

DNA for the CDR3: TGCGCCAGCAGCCGGGGAGGCTTAATCCTCTCTGGAAACACCATATATTTT. Its protein product is CASSRGGLILSGNTIYF. The rearrangement uses TRBV4-1 and TRBJ1-3; D remains ambiguous. The CDR3 is made up of 17 amino acids. With 4 bases removed from V and 0 bases from J, the gap between germline ends came to 16 bases. The germline V gene encodes CDR1 MGHRA and CDR2 YSYEKL.

This chain joins TRBV4-2 and TRBJ2-7; D is unclear. Germline values: CDR1 LGHNA, CDR2 YNFKEQ. This CDR3 region has 14 residues. V shed 0 bases and J shed 7 bases, with 13 bases lying between them. CDR3 nucleotide sequence: TGTGCCAGCAGCCAAGACCTCCCCTTCAGGGAGCAGTACTTC. It translates to CASSQDLPFREQYF.

This clone rates as medium-sized. The chain joins TRBV24-1 to TRBJ2-7; tentatively, D is TRBD2 (6 bases). Germline loops: CDR1 KGHDR, CDR2 SFDVKD. Between the trimmed V and J ends, which lost 0 bases and 6 bases, there was a span of 14 bases. This CDR3 has 15 amino acids. CDR3 bases: TGTGCCACCAGTGATTTGTCGGGGGACGGGACCGAGCAGTACTTC. This encodes CATSDLSGDGTEQYF.

The chain employs TRBV28 and TRBJ2-3, with 10 bases matching TRBD2. The CDR3 extends over 17 amino acids. Losses at the gene ends were 2 bases for V and 2 bases for J; bases not matched to a gene: 7. Germline lookup yields CDR1 MDHEN and CDR2 SYDVKM. As DNA, the CDR3 is TGTGCCAGCAGTTTACTAGCGGGGGTATACGCCACAGATACGCAGTATTTT. Translated, it gives CASSLLAGVYATDTQYF.

This clone has a single count. Other DNA sequences in the same sample also yield this CDR3. The V and J genes are TRBV19 and TRBJ2-5; no clear D. The germline gives CDR1 LNHDA, CDR2 SQIVND (reference sequence). CDR3 length: 11 amino acids. Deletions cut 3 bases from V and 2 bases from J, with 1 base between. CDR3 in amino acids: CASSIQETQYF. DNA for the CDR3: TGTGCCAGTAGTATTCAAGAGACCCAGTACTTC.

The V gene is TRBV7-9, the J gene TRBJ1-1; D is possibly TRBD1 (5 bases). This CDR3 contains 13 residues. The germline V and J ends were trimmed by 4 bases and 6 bases, with 12 bases remaining between them. Germline CDR1 and CDR2: SEHNR and FQNEAQ (reference sequence). The CDR3 nucleotides read TGTGCCAGCAGCTCAGGGTCCAGCCCTGAAGCTTTCTTT. It yields the protein CASSSGSSPEAFF.

Concerning this clone: Germline is not matched at one junction end, which may reflect a read error. The J gene is TRBJ1-5, the V gene TRBV4-1; 8 bases agree with TRBD1. In germline, CDR1 is MGHRA, CDR2 YSYEKL. The CDR3 is made up of 14 amino acids. CDR3 protein: CASTPRDRCQSRYF. CDR3 DNA sequence: TGCGCCAGCACCCCCCGGGACAGGTGTCAATCGAGGTATTTT.

This sequence joins TRBV3-1 (or the pseudogene TRBV3-2) and TRBJ2-7, with 9 bases aligning to TRBD1. Germline V gene sequence: CDR1 LGHDT, CDR2 YNNKEL (reference sequence). The CDR3 is 15 residues long. V shed 0 bases, J shed 4 bases, and the junction held 4 bases outside the gene matches. The CDR3 DNA is TGTGCCAGCAGCCAAGAGGGACAGGGACTTTACGAGCAGTACTTC. It yields the protein CASSQEGQGLYEQYF.